The entry below gives a single T cell receptor (beta chain) sequence along with its context. CDR1 and CDR2 (germline): MNHEY, SVGAGI. The V end lost 6 bases, the J end lost 0 bases, and 9 bases lay between the germline ends. CDR3 length: 14 residues. This record belongs to a study of blood T cell repertoires in COVID-19. Here immunoSEQ multiplex PCR was the method, and the copy in TCRdb shows in-frame clones only, minus some. In the table there are about 37,000 clones, under 90% of which are singletons. The chain uses TRBV6-5 and TRBJ2-1; a weak D match, TRBD2 (5 bases). Sequencing was carried out using peripheral blood. The receptor comes from a human donor in a cohort sampled during active COVID-19. CDR3 in amino acids: CASRRELSYNEQFF. The CDR3, as DNA: TGTGCCAGCAGGAGGGAGCTCTCCTACAATGAGCAGTTCTTC.